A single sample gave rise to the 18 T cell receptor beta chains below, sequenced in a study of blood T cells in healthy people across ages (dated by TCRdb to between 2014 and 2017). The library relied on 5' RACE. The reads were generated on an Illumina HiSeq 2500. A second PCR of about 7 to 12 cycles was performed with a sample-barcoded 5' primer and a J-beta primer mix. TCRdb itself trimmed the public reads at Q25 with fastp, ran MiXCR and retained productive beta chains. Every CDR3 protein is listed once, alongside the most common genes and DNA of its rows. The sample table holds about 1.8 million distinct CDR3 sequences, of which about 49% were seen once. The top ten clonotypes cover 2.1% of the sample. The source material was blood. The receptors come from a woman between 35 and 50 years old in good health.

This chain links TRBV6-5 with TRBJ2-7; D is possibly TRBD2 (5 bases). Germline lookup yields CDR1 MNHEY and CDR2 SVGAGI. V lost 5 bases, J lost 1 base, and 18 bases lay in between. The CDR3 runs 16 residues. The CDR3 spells CASSSPRAGKSYEQYF. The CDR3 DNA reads TGTGCCAGCAGTAGCCCGAGGGCAGGAAAGTCCTACGAGCAGTACTTC.

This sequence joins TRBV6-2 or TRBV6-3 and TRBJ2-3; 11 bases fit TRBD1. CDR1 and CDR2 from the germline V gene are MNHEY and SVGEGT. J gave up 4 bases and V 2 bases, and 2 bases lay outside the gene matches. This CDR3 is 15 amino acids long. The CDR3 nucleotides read TGTGCCAGCAGTTACAGGACAGGGGGCCCAGATACGCAGTATTTT. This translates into CASSYRTGGPDTQYF.

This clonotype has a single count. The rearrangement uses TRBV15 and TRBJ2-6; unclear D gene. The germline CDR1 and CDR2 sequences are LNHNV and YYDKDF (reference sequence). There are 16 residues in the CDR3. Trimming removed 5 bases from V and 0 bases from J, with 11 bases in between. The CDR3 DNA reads TGTGCCACCAGCCACCCCGGCGACTCTGGGGCCAACGTCCTGACTTTC. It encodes CATSHPGDSGANVLTF. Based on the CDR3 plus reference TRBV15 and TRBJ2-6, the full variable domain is DAMVIQNPRYQVTQFGKPVTLSCSQTLNHNVMYWYQQKSSQAPKLLFHYYDKDFNNEADTPDNFQSRRPNTSFCFLDIRSPGLGDTAMYLCATSHPGDSGANVLTFGAGSRLTVL.

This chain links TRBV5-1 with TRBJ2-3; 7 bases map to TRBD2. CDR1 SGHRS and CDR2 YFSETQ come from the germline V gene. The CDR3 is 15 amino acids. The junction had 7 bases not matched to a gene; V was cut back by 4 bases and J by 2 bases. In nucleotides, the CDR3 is TGCGCCAGCAGCGCTCGACTAGCTTACACAGATACGCAGTATTTT. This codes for CASSARLAYTDTQYF.

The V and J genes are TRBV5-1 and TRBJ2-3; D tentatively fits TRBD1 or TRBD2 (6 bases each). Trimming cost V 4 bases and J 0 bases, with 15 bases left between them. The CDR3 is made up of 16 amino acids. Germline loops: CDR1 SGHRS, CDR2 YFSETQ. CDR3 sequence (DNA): TGCGCCAGCAGCGGTGTAGGGGGGACTAGCACAGATACGCAGTATTTT. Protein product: CASSGVGGTSTDTQYF. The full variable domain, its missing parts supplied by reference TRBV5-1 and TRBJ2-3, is KAGVTQTPRYLIKTRGQQVTLSCSPISGHRSVSWYQQTPGQGLQFLFEYFSETQRNKGNFPGRFSGRQFSNSRSEMNVSTLELGDSALYLCASSGVGGTSTDTQYFGPGTRLTVL.

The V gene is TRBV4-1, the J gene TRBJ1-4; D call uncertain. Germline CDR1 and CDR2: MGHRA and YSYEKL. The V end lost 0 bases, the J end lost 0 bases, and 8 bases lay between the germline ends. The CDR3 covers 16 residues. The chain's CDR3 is CASSQESVATNEKLFF. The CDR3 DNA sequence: TGCGCCAGCAGCCAAGAGTCCGTTGCAACTAATGAAAAACTGTTTTTT.

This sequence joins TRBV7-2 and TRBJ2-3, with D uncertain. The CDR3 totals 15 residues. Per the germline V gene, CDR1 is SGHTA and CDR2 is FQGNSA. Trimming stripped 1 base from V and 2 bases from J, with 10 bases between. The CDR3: CASSLGQAPTDTQYF. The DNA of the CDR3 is TGTGCCAGCAGCTTAGGGCAGGCCCCCACAGATACGCAGTATTTT.

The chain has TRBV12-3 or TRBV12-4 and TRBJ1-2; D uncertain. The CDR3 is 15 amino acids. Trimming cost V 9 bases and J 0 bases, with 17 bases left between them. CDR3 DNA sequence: TGTGCCAGTTTATCGACGCAGCTACCTAACTATGGCTACACCTTC. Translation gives CASLSTQLPNYGYTF.

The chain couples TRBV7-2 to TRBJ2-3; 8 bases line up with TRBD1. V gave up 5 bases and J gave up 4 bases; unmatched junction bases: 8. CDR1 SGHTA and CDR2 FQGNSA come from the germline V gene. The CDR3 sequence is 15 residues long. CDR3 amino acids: CASSAKDRVPDTQYF. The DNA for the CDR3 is TGTGCCAGCAGCGCAAAGGACAGGGTCCCAGATACGCAGTATTTT.

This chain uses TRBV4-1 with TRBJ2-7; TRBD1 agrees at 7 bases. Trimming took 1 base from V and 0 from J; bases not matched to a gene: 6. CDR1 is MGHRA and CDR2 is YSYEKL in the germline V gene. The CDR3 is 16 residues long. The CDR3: CASSQARDSFSYEQYF. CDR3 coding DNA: TGCGCCAGCAGCCAAGCCAGGGACAGCTTCTCCTACGAGCAGTACTTC.

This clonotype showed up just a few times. CDR3 region: CASSVAGQGANTQYF. CDR3 DNA sequence: TGTGCCAGCAGCGTAGCGGGACAGGGGGCAAATACGCAGTATTTT. J is TRBJ2-3 and V is TRBV9; TRBD1 matches at 12 bases. The germline CDR1 and CDR2 sequences are SGDLS and YYNGEE. The CDR3 extends over 15 amino acids. The V gene end was trimmed by 0 bases and the J gene end by 7 bases; junction bases not matched to a gene: 3.

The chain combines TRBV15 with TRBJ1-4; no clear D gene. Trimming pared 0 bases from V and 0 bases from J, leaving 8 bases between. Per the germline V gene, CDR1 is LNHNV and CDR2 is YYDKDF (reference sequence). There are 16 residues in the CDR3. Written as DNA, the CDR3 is TGTGCCACCAGCAGAGAAGGTTCGCCAACTAATGAAAAACTGTTTTTT. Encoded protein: CATSREGSPTNEKLFF.

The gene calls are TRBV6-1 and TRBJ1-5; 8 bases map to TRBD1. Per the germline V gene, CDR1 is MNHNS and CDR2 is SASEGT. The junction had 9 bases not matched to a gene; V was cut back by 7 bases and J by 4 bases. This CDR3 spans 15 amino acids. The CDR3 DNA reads TGTGCCAGCAATAGTTATGGGACAGGTAATCAGCCCCAGCATTTT. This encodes CASNSYGTGNQPQHF.

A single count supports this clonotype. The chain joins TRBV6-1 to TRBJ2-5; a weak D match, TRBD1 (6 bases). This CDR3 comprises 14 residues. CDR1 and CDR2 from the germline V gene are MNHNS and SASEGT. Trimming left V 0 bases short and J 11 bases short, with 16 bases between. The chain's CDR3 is CASSEAGAFTEQYF. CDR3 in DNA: TGTGCCAGCAGTGAAGCGGGGGCCTTCACTGAGCAGTACTTC.

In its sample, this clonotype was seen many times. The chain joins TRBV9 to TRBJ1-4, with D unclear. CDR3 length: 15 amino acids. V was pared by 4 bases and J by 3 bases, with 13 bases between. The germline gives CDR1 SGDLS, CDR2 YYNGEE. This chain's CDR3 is CASSPAAGSNEKLFF. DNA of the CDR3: TGTGCCAGCAGCCCCGCAGCCGGGTCTAATGAAAAACTGTTTTTT.

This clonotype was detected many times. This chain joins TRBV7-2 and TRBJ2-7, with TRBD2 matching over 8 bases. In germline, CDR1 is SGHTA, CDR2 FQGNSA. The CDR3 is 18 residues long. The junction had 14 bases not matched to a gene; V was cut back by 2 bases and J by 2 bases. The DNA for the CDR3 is TGTGCCAGCAGCTTATCATCGGGGTCTCTCGGGGGGGCCTACGAGCAGTACTTC. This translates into CASSLSSGSLGGAYEQYF.

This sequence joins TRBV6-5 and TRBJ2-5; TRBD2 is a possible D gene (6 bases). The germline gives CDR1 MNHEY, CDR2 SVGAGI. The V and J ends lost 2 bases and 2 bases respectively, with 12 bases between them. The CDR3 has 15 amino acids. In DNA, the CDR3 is TGTGCCAGCAGTTACGGGACTTCCCTTCAAGAGACCCAGTACTTC. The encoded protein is CASSYGTSLQETQYF.

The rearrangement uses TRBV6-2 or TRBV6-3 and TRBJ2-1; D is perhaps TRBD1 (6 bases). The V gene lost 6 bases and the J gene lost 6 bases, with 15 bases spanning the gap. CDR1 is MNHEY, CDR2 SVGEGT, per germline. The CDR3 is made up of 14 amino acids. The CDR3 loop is CASSSIGQTNEQFF. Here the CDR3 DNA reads TGTGCCAGCAGCTCAATAGGACAGACCAATGAGCAGTTCTTC.